In its sample, the clone carrying this T cell receptor beta chain was seen once. Its cognate antigen is unknown. In the PCR, 60 Vbeta and 13 Jbeta primers were used. Here immunoSEQ multiplex PCR was the method, and the copy in TCRdb shows in-frame clones only, minus some. In the table there are approximately 120,000 clones, around three quarters of which are singletons. The data were obtained in a study of cytomegalovirus exposure and HLA in healthy donors. CDR3 length: 12 residues. Germline V lookup: CDR1 MNHEY, CDR2 SVGAGI. V lost 4 bases and J 6 bases, leaving 10 bases between the germline ends. Study-level results: On later analysis, the bulk of CMV-associated TCR beta chains appeared to be HLA-restricted. Most TCR sequences were uncommon, yet certain public TCRs appeared in many donors.

Input material: PBMCs. The TCR sequence derives from a woman aged 45-65 years in good health and CMV-seronegative. The chain carries TRBV6-5 and TRBJ2-7; TRBD1 might be the D (5 bases). The DNA of the CDR3 is TGTGCCAGCAGTTCCCAGGGTGGCGAGCAGTACTTC. Translated, it gives CASSSQGGEQYF.